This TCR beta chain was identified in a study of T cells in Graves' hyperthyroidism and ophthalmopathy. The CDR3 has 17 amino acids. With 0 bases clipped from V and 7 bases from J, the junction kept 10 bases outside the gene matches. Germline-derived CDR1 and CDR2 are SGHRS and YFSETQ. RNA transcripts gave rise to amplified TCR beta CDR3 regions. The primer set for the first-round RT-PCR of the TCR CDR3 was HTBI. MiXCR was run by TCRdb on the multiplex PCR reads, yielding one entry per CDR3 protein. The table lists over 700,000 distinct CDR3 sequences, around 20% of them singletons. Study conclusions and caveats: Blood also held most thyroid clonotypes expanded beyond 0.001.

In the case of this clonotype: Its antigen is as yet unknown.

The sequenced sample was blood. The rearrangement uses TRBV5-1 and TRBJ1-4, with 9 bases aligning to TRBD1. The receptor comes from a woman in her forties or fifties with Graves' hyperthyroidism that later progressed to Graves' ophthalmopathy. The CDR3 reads CASSLEGQGLVAEKLFF. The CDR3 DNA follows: TGCGCCAGCAGCTTGGAGGGACAGGGCTTAGTGGCTGAAAAACTGTTTTTT.